This T cell receptor (beta chain) is drawn from a study of shared clonotypes between healthy human individuals. Study-wide context: Per-donor plates numbered three CD4 naive, three CD4 memory, two CD8 naive and one CD8 memory. Overall study results and limits: Relative to clonotypes present in all four donors, those not shared had lower generation probabilities.

Measured with immunoSEQ multiplex PCR; TCRdb has only the in-frame clones, and not every one. Found here are 600,000 or so clones, 95% of them singletons; the top ten hold approximately 0.11%. The CDR3 is made up of 15 amino acids. Germline lookup yields CDR1 MNHNY and CDR2 SVGAGI (reference sequence). Trimming stripped 6 bases from V and 3 bases from J, with 15 bases between. Turning to this clone: Antigen: not known.

Selected positively for CCR7 and CD45RO-negative, naive CD8 cells excluded terminally differentiated effector memory CD45RA+ cells. Healthy HIV-negative adults without recent acute infections or vaccinations served as donors. This TCR derives from a woman in her twenties or thirties in good health. The chain recombines TRBV6-6 with TRBJ1-3, with D maybe TRBD1 (5 bases). The sample consisted of naive CD8+ T cells sorted from blood. CDR3 nucleotide sequence: TGTGCCAGCAGCTCCGACAGAAGATATGGAAACACCATATATTTT. Encoded protein: CASSSDRRYGNTIYF.